The TCR beta chain under discussion was sequenced for a study of OX40 agonist ivuxolimab in advanced cancers. As for the study in general: Ivuxolimab, an agonist antibody against OX40 (CD134), was given to patients. A male proportion of approximately 80% was recorded, with mean age roughly 60 years and range roughly 23 to 79. General study results and limits: Mean expanded clone counts were higher in CD8+ than CD4+ T cells. Some nonresponders also had low normalized T-cell clonal expansion.

Profiling relied on immunoSEQ multiplex PCR, and the TCRdb table lists in-frame clones only, not all of them. The sample has 130,000 or so clones; over 75% are singletons. The CDR3 totals 14 residues. The V end lost 3 bases, the J end lost 4 bases, and 10 bases lay between the germline ends. The germline CDR1 and CDR2 sequences are MDHEN and SYDVKM. This clone was recorded once. Antigen specificity is unknown. The V gene is TRBV28, the J gene TRBJ1-3, with D tentatively TRBD1 (5 bases). Source: CD4+ or CD8+ T cells sorted from blood, taken in a trial of the OX40 agonist ivuxolimab. The clonotype was recovered from an adult with an advanced solid tumor such as melanoma, head and neck, liver or kidney cancer. The CDR3, as DNA: TGTGCCAGCAGTTTTGAGGGGTCAGGAAACACCATATATTTT. As protein: CASSFEGSGNTIYF.